A single sample gave rise to the 31 T cell receptor beta chains below, sequenced in a study of beta chain features in type 1 diabetes (dated by TCRdb to 2016 to 2019). These TCRs are of unknown antigen specificity. General conclusions and limits of the study: A moderate but significant shortening of TCRB CDR3 length was observed in type 1 diabetes patients in all four CD4+ subsets.

The library was prepared using the immunoSEQ multiplex PCR assay. The entire amount of isolated RNA was reverse transcribed using the High Capacity cDNA Reverse Transcription Kit, so the sequenced TCRB transcripts were expressed ones. TCRdb limited this immuneACCESS table to in-frame rearrangements with V and J called. A share of clones is missing; checked studies link under half to unresolved V genes, and the rest is unexplained. The sample profile shows around 70,000 clones; roughly 49% of them were found once. The leading ten clones occupy roughly 0.7% of the sample. Material: central memory CD4+ T cells from blood. Source of these receptors: a man younger than 40 with type 1 diabetes.

The chain uses TRBV28 and TRBJ2-5; the match to TRBD1 covers 12 bases. The end of the DNA aligns better with TRBJ2-7, so the J call may be wrong. The CDR3 sequence is 15 residues long. Germline loops: CDR1 MDHEN, CDR2 SYDVKM. The CDR3, as DNA: TGTGCCAGCAGTTTACCGGGACAGGGGGCTGGCGAGCAGTACTTC. Its translation: CASSLPGQGAGEQYF.

As DNA, the CDR3 is TGTGCCAGCAGTGAATCAGGGCAGCCCCAGCATTTT. It specifies CASSESGQPQHF. The rearrangement uses TRBV2 and TRBJ1-5; a possible D gene is TRBD1 (5 bases). Germline values: CDR1 SNHLY, CDR2 FYNNEI. The CDR3 has 12 amino acids. V lost 2 bases and J 7 bases, leaving 6 bases between the germline ends.

This clone has only a few counts. The chain carries TRBV11-2 and TRBJ2-5; 12 bases are a match to TRBD2. J was trimmed by 2 bases and V by 5 bases; bases with no gene match: 3. Germline-derived CDR1 and CDR2 are SGHAT and FQNNGV. The CDR3 covers 15 residues. The CDR3 protein is CASSILAGGQETQYF. The CDR3 DNA reads TGTGCCAGCAGCATACTAGCGGGAGGACAAGAGACCCAGTACTTC. Filled out from reference TRBV11-2 and TRBJ2-5, the complete variable domain reads EAGVAQSPRYKIIEKRQSVAFWCNPISGHATLYWYQQILGQGPKLLIQFQNNGVVDDSQLPKDRFSAERLKGVDSTLKIQPAKLEDSAVYLCASSILAGGQETQYFGPGTRLLVL.

This clone was counted between two and nine times. The chain joins TRBV27 to TRBJ1-5; the match to TRBD1 covers 7 bases. Germline loops: CDR1 MNHEY, CDR2 SMNVEV (reference sequence). CDR3 length equals 16 residues. Germline trimming cut 4 bases from V and 0 bases from J; bases unmatched to any gene: 6. CDR3 loop: CASSSGQDYSNQPQHF. CDR3 DNA sequence: TGTGCCAGCAGTTCAGGACAGGATTATAGCAATCAGCCCCAGCATTTT.

This chain joins TRBV6-6 and TRBJ2-1; unclear D gene. Trimming stripped 5 bases from V and 8 bases from J, with 16 bases between. Per the germline V gene, CDR1 is MNHNY and CDR2 is SVGAGI (reference sequence). The CDR3 is 14 residues long. The chain's CDR3 is CASSRGASIHEQFF. For the CDR3, the DNA is TGTGCCAGCAGTCGCGGTGCTAGTATTCATGAGCAGTTCTTC.

The V gene is TRBV6-1, the J gene TRBJ1-4, with D hard to call. V lost 4 bases and J lost 3, with 9 bases in between. Looked up from germline, CDR1 is MNHNS and CDR2 is SASEGT. The CDR3 is made up of 14 amino acids. CDR3 region: CASSASQSNEKLFF. The CDR3 coding sequence is TGTGCCAGCAGTGCCTCACAGTCTAATGAAAAACTGTTTTTT.

The chain is built from TRBV5-1 and TRBJ1-2; D not resolved. The V gene's germline CDR1 is SGHRS and CDR2 YFSETQ. This CDR3 contains 16 residues. Trimming left V 0 bases short and J 4 bases short, with 16 bases between. The DNA for the CDR3 is TGCGCCAGCAGCTTGGCGGGGAGGTACGCAGCCTATGGCTACACCTTC. Translation: CASSLAGRYAAYGYTF.

The rearrangement joins TRBV6-5 to TRBJ2-1; the D gene is possibly TRBD2 (6 bases). Looked up from germline, CDR1 is MNHEY and CDR2 is SVGAGI. The CDR3 is made up of 13 amino acids. The V end lost 5 bases, the J end lost 8 bases, and 13 bases lay between the germline ends. DNA for the CDR3: TGTGCCAGCAGTAGGCCGGAGGGGCATGAGCAGTTCTTC. It codes for CASSRPEGHEQFF.

The J gene is TRBJ2-7, the V gene TRBV7-8; D gene ambiguous. V lost 1 base and J 1 base, leaving 11 bases between the germline ends. The CDR3 is 15 residues long. Per the germline V gene, CDR1 is SGHVS and CDR2 is FQNEAQ. This chain's CDR3 is CASSLEVGGSYEQYF. Written as DNA, the CDR3 is TGTGCCAGCAGCTTAGAGGTTGGCGGTTCCTACGAGCAGTACTTC.

CDR3 DNA sequence: TGTGCCTGGAGTGTACGGGGGAACGAGCAGTACTTC. Encoded protein: CAWSVRGNEQYF. The chain joins TRBV30 to TRBJ2-7; D possibly corresponds to TRBD2 (6 bases). The germline V gene has CDR1 GTSNPN and CDR2 SVGIG (reference sequence). The CDR3 loop spans 12 amino acids. The V end lost 0 bases, the J end lost 5 bases, and 8 bases lay between the germline ends. Combining the CDR3 with reference TRBV30 and TRBJ2-7 gives the whole variable domain SQTIHQWPATLVQPVGSPLSLECTVEGTSNPNLYWYRQAAGRGLQLLFYSVGIGQISSEVPQNLSASRPQDRQFILSSKKLLLSDSGFYLCAWSVRGNEQYFGPGTRLTVT.

This chain links TRBV4-1 with TRBJ1-4; D is uncertain. Trimming cost V 2 bases and J 4 bases, with 14 bases left between them. In germline, CDR1 is MGHRA, CDR2 YSYEKL. The length of the CDR3 is 16 residues. The CDR3 nucleotides are TGCGCCAGCAGCCAAAATCCCGGTCCGAATAATGAAAAACTGTTTTTT. Translation: CASSQNPGPNNEKLFF.

This rearrangement joins TRBV5-5 to TRBJ1-6, with 7 bases matching TRBD1. The germline gives CDR1 SGHKS, CDR2 YYEKEE (reference sequence). This CDR3 is 16 amino acids long. V lost 0 bases and J lost 7; bases outside the gene matches: 7. The CDR3 spells CASSLAQGTSNSPLHF. CDR3 bases: TGTGCCAGCAGCTTGGCACAGGGGACTTCGAATTCACCCCTCCACTTT.

There are a few counts of this clone. The chain joins TRBV5-1 to TRBJ2-3; D gene unclear. The CDR3 consists of 15 residues. Looked up from germline, CDR1 is SGHRS and CDR2 is YFSETQ. V was trimmed by 0 bases and J by 5 bases, leaving 13 bases between them. CDR3 coding DNA: TGCGCCAGCAGCTTGGATGCACTAACAATAGATACGCAGTATTTT. This translates into CASSLDALTIDTQYF.

V is TRBV2 and J is TRBJ2-5, with D possibly TRBD1 on 6 matching bases. The germline V gene has CDR1 SNHLY and CDR2 FYNNEI. V was pared by 5 bases and J by 5 bases, with 15 bases between. The CDR3 length is 14 residues. CDR3 DNA sequence: TGTGCCAGCAGTTTACAGGGCCCTGGGGAGACCCAGTACTTC. Translating it yields CASSLQGPGETQYF.

In the case of this clone: No DNA is shown, since the ends of the CDR3 on it are uncertain; the CDR3 is the one TCRdb lists. The genes are TRBV21-1 and TRBJ2-2; TRBD2 is the table's D call, not checked against the DNA. TRBV21-1 is shown as a pseudogene. Ends included, the CDR3 has 16 residues. Here the CDR3 reads CASSKVGRGITGELFF.

J is TRBJ1-3 and V is TRBV6-1, with a possible D match to TRBD1 (6 bases). Trimming shortened V by 0 bases and J by 0 bases, and 12 bases separated the two germline ends. Germline loops: CDR1 MNHNS, CDR2 SASEGT. The CDR3 is made up of 17 amino acids. The chain's CDR3 is CASSEALQGISGNTIYF. The CDR3 coding sequence is TGTGCCAGCAGTGAAGCGCTCCAGGGGATCTCTGGAAACACCATATATTTT.

Concerning this clone itself: This sample also contains other DNA sequences that code for the same CDR3. The chain joins TRBV5-1 to TRBJ1-6, with D possibly matching TRBD1 (6 bases). The CDR3 is made up of 15 amino acids. V gave up 3 bases and J gave up 1 base, with 8 bases separating them. Per the germline V gene, CDR1 is SGHRS and CDR2 is YFSETQ. CDR3 DNA sequence: TGCGCCAGCAGCTCCACAGGGTCCTATAATTCACCCCTCCACTTT. It encodes CASSSTGSYNSPLHF.

The V gene is TRBV12-5, the J gene TRBJ2-7; 7 positions match TRBD2. This CDR3 region has 16 residues. The trim removed 1 base at V and 4 bases at J, leaving 10 bases unmatched. The V gene's germline CDR1 is LGHNT and CDR2 FRNRAP. CDR3 sequence reads: CASGLARGVQPYEQYF. For the CDR3, the DNA is TGTGCTAGTGGTTTGGCACGGGGGGTCCAGCCGTACGAGCAGTACTTC.

This clone was detected only a few times. V and J are TRBV2 and TRBJ2-7, with a possible D match to TRBD1 (5 bases). V lost 6 bases to trimming and J lost 1 base, with 7 bases between them. Germline V gene lookup returns CDR1 SNHLY and CDR2 FYNNEI. The length of the CDR3 is 12 residues. CDR3: CASSAGSYEQYF. The CDR3 DNA sequence: TGTGCCAGCAGCGCAGGGTCCTACGAGCAGTACTTC.

The genes are TRBV5-4 and TRBJ1-4; 7 bases match TRBD1. V lost 1 base and J lost 6; bases outside the gene matches: 9. Germline values: CDR1 SGHNT, CDR2 YYREEE (reference sequence). This CDR3 has 16 residues. CDR3: CASSLLGTGEDEKLFF. The CDR3 region has the DNA TGTGCCAGCAGCTTGTTAGGCACAGGGGAGGATGAAAAACTGTTTTTT.

The chain recombines TRBV6-5 with TRBJ1-1, with D uncertain. This CDR3 is built from 13 residues. The germline V gene encodes CDR1 MNHEY and CDR2 SVGAGI. V gave up 6 bases and J gave up 4 bases, with 12 bases separating them. CDR3 DNA sequence: TGTGCCAGCAGAAAGGCGGGAGGCACTGAAGCTTTCTTT. It translates to CASRKAGGTEAFF.

The chain carries TRBV5-5 and TRBJ2-7, with 10 bases identical to TRBD2. The CDR3 covers 15 residues. V was clipped by 3 bases and J by 1 base; unmatched bases: 4. The germline gives CDR1 SGHKS, CDR2 YYEKEE (reference sequence). CDR3 loop: CASSSRTSGSYEQYF. CDR3 bases: TGTGCCAGCAGCTCCCGGACTAGCGGATCCTACGAGCAGTACTTC.

V and J are TRBV5-1 and TRBJ2-7; 10 nucleotides align to TRBD1. The CDR3 sequence is 17 residues long. V lost 7 bases, J lost 5 bases, and 18 bases stayed unmatched. Germline CDR1 is SGHRS and CDR2 is YFSETQ. This chain's CDR3 is CASSGQGGSGGRNEQYF. The DNA of the CDR3 is TGCGCCAGCTCCGGACAGGGGGGGTCGGGCGGCCGAAACGAGCAGTACTTC.

The chain is built from TRBV5-1 and TRBJ2-3; 7 positions agree with TRBD1. Germline loops: CDR1 SGHRS, CDR2 YFSETQ. Losses at the gene ends were 4 bases for V and 4 bases for J; bases not matched to a gene: 9. The CDR3 spans 15 residues. CDR3 nucleotide sequence: TGCGCCAGCAGCACCTGGAACAGGGGTCCAGATACGCAGTATTTT. Translation: CASSTWNRGPDTQYF.

The CDR3, as DNA: TGTGCCAGCAGCGCGGACAGGGTCGGCTATGGCTACACCTTC. Translated, it gives CASSADRVGYGYTF. The chain uses TRBV11-3 and TRBJ1-2; 8 bases line up with TRBD1. CDR3 length: 14 residues. Looked up from germline, CDR1 is SGHNT and CDR2 is YENEEA. The ends lost 5 bases at V and 4 bases at J; junction bases unmatched: 6.

The gene calls are TRBV11-2 and TRBJ2-3, with 8 bases lining up with TRBD2. The CDR3 sequence is 15 residues long. Germline trimming cut 7 bases from V and 5 bases from J; bases unmatched to any gene: 11. The germline V gene has CDR1 SGHAT and CDR2 FQNNGV. This CDR3 is CASTRGGTSGDTQYF. CDR3 nucleotide sequence: TGTGCCAGCACCCGGGGGGGGACTAGTGGAGATACGCAGTATTTT.

This clone was observed a handful of times. This chain connects TRBV7-2 to TRBJ2-3; perhaps TRBD2 as D (7 bases). Deletions cut 5 bases from V and 5 bases from J, with 11 bases between. The CDR3 is 13 amino acids. The germline V gene encodes CDR1 SGHTA and CDR2 FQGNSA. CDR3 region: CASSVGGGDTQYF. CDR3 DNA sequence: TGTGCCAGCAGCGTAGGGGGGGGAGATACGCAGTATTTT. Variable domain in full (rest from reference TRBV7-2 and TRBJ2-3): GAGVSQSPSNKVTEKGKDVELRCDPISGHTALYWYRQSLGQGLEFLIYFQGNSAPDKSGLPSDRFSAERTGGSVSTLTIQRTQQEDSAVYLCASSVGGGDTQYFGPGTRLTVL.

This clone occurred many times. The rearrangement links TRBV29-1 to TRBJ1-1; D is unclear. V was cut by 4 bases and J by 0 bases, with 9 bases left in between. Germline V lookup: CDR1 SQVTM, CDR2 ANQGSEA. The length of the CDR3 is 13 residues. The CDR3 loop is CSVVGQMNTEAFF. As DNA, the CDR3 is TGCAGCGTTGTTGGTCAGATGAACACTGAAGCTTTCTTT.

This chain links TRBV5-1 with TRBJ2-3, with D perhaps matching TRBD1 (6 bases). Per germline, CDR1 SGHRS and CDR2 YFSETQ. The CDR3 spans 14 residues. The V end lost 3 bases, the J end lost 4 bases, and 12 bases lay between the germline ends. The CDR3 sequence: CASSSTPGADTQYF. For the CDR3, the DNA is TGCGCCAGCAGCTCCACCCCAGGGGCAGATACGCAGTATTTT.

This chain connects TRBV5-6 to TRBJ2-5; 12 positions match TRBD2. V trimming: 4 bases; J trimming: 1 base; junction bases outside the gene matches: 2. The CDR3 consists of 15 residues. In germline, CDR1 is SGHDT, CDR2 YYEEEE. CDR3 residues: CASSPTSGGQETQYF. CDR3 DNA sequence: TGTGCCAGCAGCCCGACTAGCGGGGGCCAAGAGACCCAGTACTTC.

V usage is TRBV7-9 and J usage is TRBJ1-1; TRBD1 agrees at 9 bases. This CDR3 is 16 amino acids long. V was pared by 5 bases and J by 6 bases, with 13 bases of the junction left unmatched. From germline, CDR1 is SEHNR and CDR2 FQNEAQ (reference sequence). As DNA, the CDR3 is TGTGCCAGCAGCACGATAAGGACAGGGGTCCTGGCTGAAGCTTTCTTT. It specifies CASSTIRTGVLAEAFF.